These 23 T cell receptor beta chains came from one sample sequenced in a study of OX40 agonist ivuxolimab in advanced cancers. The protocol was immunoSEQ multiplex PCR, while the TCRdb copy is restricted to in-frame clones and leaves out a portion. This repertoire shows around 74,000 clones, 85% found once; its top ten account for 0.6% to 0.8%. Sequencing used CD4+ or CD8+ T cells sorted from blood, obtained in a trial of the OX40 agonist ivuxolimab. The origin of the receptors is an adult with an advanced solid tumor such as melanoma, head and neck, liver or kidney cancer.

DNA for the CDR3: TGTGCCAGCTCACCACCACTCCAAGAGACCCAGTACTTC. Translating it yields CASSPPLQETQYF. The V and J genes are TRBV18 and TRBJ2-5; D is unclear. CDR3 length: 13 amino acids. CDR1 KGHSH and CDR2 LQKENI come from the germline V gene. Trimming pared 0 bases from V and 1 base from J, leaving 3 bases between.

This clone was counted a single time. The CDR3 DNA is TGTGCCAGCAGATCTACCCGACAGGGGGGAACTGAAGCTTTCTTT. Translated: CASRSTRQGGTEAFF. V is TRBV11-1 and J is TRBJ1-1; TRBD1 matches at 9 bases. Germline V lookup: CDR1 SGHAT, CDR2 FQDESV (reference sequence). V trimming: 6 bases; J trimming: 5 bases; junction bases outside the gene matches: 10. CDR3 length: 15 amino acids.

CDR3 nucleotide sequence: TGTGCCAGCAGTCGGGAGGACAGGGCACCCTATGGCTACACCTTC. The encoded protein is CASSREDRAPYGYTF. V usage is TRBV6-6 and J usage is TRBJ1-2; 8 nucleotides line up with TRBD1. The junction had 9 bases not matched to a gene; V was cut back by 5 bases and J by 4 bases. The CDR3 has 15 residues. Germline V gives CDR1 MNHNY, CDR2 SVGAGI (reference sequence).

This clone was detected a few times. The chain is built from TRBV7-9 and TRBJ2-7; 7 positions agree with TRBD1. Germline CDR1 and CDR2: SEHNR and FQNEAQ (reference sequence). V lost 5 bases, J lost 4 bases, and 14 bases stayed unmatched. This CDR3 spans 16 amino acids. This CDR3 is CASSAHHLTGRYEQYF. In DNA form, the CDR3 reads TGTGCCAGCAGCGCCCACCACCTGACAGGGCGTTACGAGCAGTACTTC.

The chain couples TRBV6-6 to TRBJ2-7; D gene ambiguous. The CDR3 has 13 amino acids. Germline loops: CDR1 MNHNY, CDR2 SVGAGI (reference sequence). With 6 bases removed from V and 2 bases from J, the gap between germline ends came to 11 bases. CDR3 coding DNA: TGTGCCAGCAGGCCCCCTATTCCCTACGAGCAGTACTTC. It is translated as CASRPPIPYEQYF.

The chain joins TRBV14 to TRBJ1-4; no clear D. The CDR3 spans 16 residues. V lost 4 bases and J lost 0, with 12 bases in between. Per the germline V gene, CDR1 is SGHDN and CDR2 is FVKESK. The CDR3 loop reads CASSRSFVATNEKLFF. CDR3 bases: TGTGCCAGCAGCCGAAGCTTTGTTGCAACTAATGAAAAACTGTTTTTT.

The rearrangement uses TRBV5-6 and TRBJ1-2; tentatively, D is TRBD1 (6 bases). The CDR3 sequence is 14 residues long. In germline, CDR1 is SGHDT, CDR2 YYEEEE. The V end was cut by 3 bases, the J end by 3 bases, with 12 bases between. The CDR3 sequence is CASSSGAGDYGYTF. The CDR3 nucleotides read TGTGCCAGCAGCTCTGGTGCAGGGGACTATGGCTACACCTTC.

V and J are TRBV11-1 and TRBJ2-1; D unclear. CDR1 is SGHAT and CDR2 is FQDESV in the germline V gene (reference sequence). The ends were cut back, 5 bases at V and 1 base at J, with 9 bases in the middle. The CDR3 is 14 residues long. CDR3 residues: CASSQGWSYNEQFF. In DNA, the CDR3 is TGTGCCAGCAGCCAAGGGTGGTCCTACAATGAGCAGTTCTTC.

This clone showed up just once. The chain couples TRBV6-1 to TRBJ1-5, with no clear D. Per the germline V gene, CDR1 is MNHNS and CDR2 is SASEGT. Trimming removed 8 bases at V and 6 bases at J, with 11 bases between. The CDR3 totals 12 residues. CDR3 sequence reads: CASGFRFQPQHF. The CDR3 DNA sequence: TGTGCCAGCGGGTTCCGATTTCAGCCCCAGCATTTT.

This clone was picked up one time. This chain uses TRBV7-9 with TRBJ2-7; TRBD2 might be the D (6 bases). The CDR3 covers 16 residues. Germline CDR1 and CDR2: SEHNR and FQNEAQ (reference sequence). Trimming stripped 0 bases from V and 4 bases from J, with 16 bases between. CDR3 in amino acids: CASSLAGGRGEYEQYF. Here the CDR3 DNA reads TGTGCCAGCAGCTTAGCGGGGGGAAGGGGAGAGTACGAGCAGTACTTC. The entire variable domain, with the rest obtained from reference TRBV7-9 and TRBJ2-7, is as follows: DTGVSQNPRHKITKRGQNVTFRCDPISEHNRLYWYRQTLGQGPEFLTYFQNEAQLEKSRLLSDRFSAERPKGSFSTLEIQRTEQGDSAMYLCASSLAGGRGEYEQYFGPGTRLTVT.

In its sample, this clone was seen a few times. The J gene is TRBJ1-2, the V gene TRBV2; the D gene is possibly TRBD1 (5 bases). Trimming pared 5 bases from V and 9 bases from J, leaving 16 bases between. The CDR3 has 13 residues. In germline, CDR1 is SNHLY, CDR2 FYNNEI. The CDR3 loop is CASSIRDLLRYTF. The CDR3 DNA reads as TGTGCCAGCAGTATCAGGGACCTCTTGCGCTACACCTTC.

The chain couples TRBV29-1 to TRBJ2-3; a weak D match, TRBD1 (5 bases). V lost 6 bases and J lost 0, with 16 bases in between. Germline assignment: CDR1 SQVTM and CDR2 ANQGSEA. The CDR3 sequence is 15 residues long. CDR3 loop: CSVTHRTPSTDTQYF. The CDR3 bases are TGCAGCGTAACTCACAGGACCCCTAGCACAGATACGCAGTATTTT.

The chain uses TRBV11-2 and TRBJ2-2; TRBD1 is a possible D gene (5 bases). Trimming cost V 2 bases and J 4 bases, with 8 bases left between them. The CDR3 totals 14 residues. CDR1 and CDR2 from the germline V gene are SGHAT and FQNNGV. The CDR3 coding sequence is TGTGCCAGCAGCTTACAGGGATCCACCGGGGAGCTGTTTTTT. This codes for CASSLQGSTGELFF.

The V gene is TRBV5-5, the J gene TRBJ1-5; unclear D gene. This CDR3 spans 14 amino acids. Per the germline V gene, CDR1 is SGHKS and CDR2 is YYEKEE (reference sequence). V was pared by 2 bases and J by 4 bases, with 10 bases between. The DNA for the CDR3 is TGTGCCAGCAGCTTCAGGTTAGAAAATCAGCCCCAGCATTTT. Protein sequence: CASSFRLENQPQHF. Filled out from reference TRBV5-5 and TRBJ1-5, the complete variable domain reads DAGVTQSPTHLIKTRGQQVTLRCSPISGHKSVSWYQQVLGQGPQFIFQYYEKEERGRGNFPDRFSARQFPNYSSELNVNALLLGDSALYLCASSFRLENQPQHFGDGTRLSIL.

This chain links TRBV5-5 with TRBJ1-5, with 7 bases identical to TRBD1. Looked up from germline, CDR1 is SGHKS and CDR2 is YYEKEE (reference sequence). V dropped 4 bases and J dropped 4; count of bases not matched to a gene: 8. CDR3 length: 15 amino acids. CDR3 protein: CASSPWDRGNQPQHF. The CDR3 bases are TGTGCCAGCAGCCCCTGGGACAGAGGGAATCAGCCCCAGCATTTT.

This chain joins TRBV6-1 and TRBJ2-3; no definite D call. CDR1 and CDR2 from the germline V gene are MNHNS and SASEGT. CDR3 length: 13 residues. Trimming stripped 8 bases from V and 2 bases from J, with 11 bases between. CDR3 DNA sequence: TGTGCCAGCCGAACCCTTATCACAGATACGCAGTATTTT. Encoded protein: CASRTLITDTQYF.

The DNA of the CDR3 is TGTGCCAGCAGTGTAACCGGGACTAAAGAAGAGACCCAGTACTTC. Translating gives CASSVTGTKEETQYF. The chain has TRBV6-1 and TRBJ2-5, with 7 positions matching TRBD2. The CDR3 contains 15 residues. J lost 3 bases, V lost 4 bases, and 8 bases had no gene match. The germline V gene has CDR1 MNHNS and CDR2 SASEGT.

The chain is built from TRBV5-5 and TRBJ2-7, with D perhaps matching TRBD2 (5 bases). V lost 0 bases to trimming and J lost 7 bases, with 14 bases between them. The CDR3 sequence is 14 residues long. The germline CDR1 and CDR2 sequences are SGHKS and YYEKEE (reference sequence). The CDR3 DNA follows: TGTGCCAGCAGCTTGGGGTCCGGGGTTAGGGAGCAGTACTTC. This codes for CASSLGSGVREQYF.

This chain links TRBV5-1 with TRBJ1-1; tentative D call: TRBD1 (5 bases). The CDR3 spans 13 residues. Trimming removed 8 bases from V and 3 bases from J, with 14 bases in between. Germline V gene lookup returns CDR1 SGHRS and CDR2 YFSETQ. CDR3: CASGVQGDTEAFF. The CDR3, as DNA: TGCGCCAGTGGAGTACAAGGGGACACTGAAGCTTTCTTT. Full variable domain (missing parts from reference TRBV5-1 and TRBJ1-1): KAGVTQTPRYLIKTRGQQVTLSCSPISGHRSVSWYQQTPGQGLQFLFEYFSETQRNKGNFPGRFSGRQFSNSRSEMNVSTLELGDSALYLCASGVQGDTEAFFGQGTRLTVV.

This sequence joins TRBV18 and TRBJ2-1, with 8 bases matching TRBD2. Germline CDR1 KGHSH, CDR2 LQKENI. Trimming took 3 bases from V and 8 from J; bases not matched to a gene: 12. This CDR3 region has 16 residues. CDR3 sequence reads: CASSPRGSGGTDEQFF. CDR3 nucleotide sequence: TGTGCCAGCTCACCTCGGGGGAGCGGGGGTACTGATGAGCAGTTCTTC.

This clone occurred a few times. The rearrangement links TRBV7-9 to TRBJ2-7; D is undetermined. Deletions cut 3 bases from V and 7 bases from J, with 10 bases between. Germline values: CDR1 SEHNR, CDR2 FQNEAQ (reference sequence). The CDR3 has 12 residues. CDR3 amino acids: CASSLTEAEQYF. CDR3 bases: TGTGCCAGCAGCTTGACTGAAGCGGAGCAGTACTTC.

In this sample, this clone turned up once. The rearrangement links TRBV5-1 to TRBJ2-5; perhaps TRBD2 as D (5 bases). The germline V gene encodes CDR1 SGHRS and CDR2 YFSETQ. V was trimmed by 7 bases and J by 2 bases, leaving 18 bases between them. The CDR3 consists of 15 residues. The CDR3: CASQSGYSEQETQYF. The CDR3 nucleotides are TGCGCCAGCCAATCGGGGTACAGCGAACAAGAGACCCAGTACTTC.

The chain is built from TRBV10-3 and TRBJ1-2, with D maybe TRBD1 (5 bases). Germline V CDR1 and CDR2: ENHRY, SYGVKD. The CDR3 contains 15 residues. V shed 0 bases and J shed 6 bases, with 14 bases lying between them. The CDR3 loop reads CAISESERQGHGYTF. The CDR3 DNA sequence: TGTGCCATCAGTGAGTCGGAAAGGCAGGGTCATGGCTACACCTTC.